The rows below give T cell receptor beta chains drawn from one sample of a study of blood T cells in healthy people across ages. TCRdb processed the 5' RACE reads anew with MiXCR; each CDR3 protein has one entry. The sample lists 600,000 to 1,000,000 distinct CDR3 sequences, 58% seen once, with 20% to 25% in the top ten. The source material was blood. These receptors all come from a man aged 25 to 40 in good health. Both conserved end residues are part of each CDR3. The D gene is left open where the match is weak. Size values are once, few and many counts, or a class for expanded clones, and some rows have none.

CDR3 protein: CSASATIQVLGEQYF
CDR3 DNA: TGCAGTGCTAGTGCGACAATTCAAGTATTGGGCGAGCAGTACTTC
J gene: TRBJ2-7
D gene: .
clone size: .
V gene: TRBV20-1
CDR3 length: 15

CDR3 protein: CASSFGQGARETQYF
CDR3 DNA: TGTGCCAGCAGCTTCGGACAGGGGGCGAGGGAGACCCAGTACTTC
J gene: TRBJ2-5
D gene: TRBD1
clone size: .
V gene: TRBV7-2
CDR3 length: 15

CDR3 protein: CSVEVGQGNIQYF
CDR3 DNA: TGCAGCGTTGAAGTGGGACAGGGAAACATTCAGTACTTC
J gene: TRBJ2-4
D gene: TRBD1
clone size: .
V gene: TRBV29-1
CDR3 length: 13

CDR3 protein: CASSLSPGTATYEQYF
CDR3 DNA: TGCGCCAGCAGCCTCAGTCCCGGGACAGCCACCTACGAGCAGTACTTC
J gene: TRBJ2-7
D gene: TRBD1
clone size: .
V gene: TRBV4-1
CDR3 length: 16

CDR3 protein: CASSLGDSQLYEQYF
CDR3 DNA: TGTGCCAGCAGCTTAGGGGACAGCCAACTGTACGAGCAGTACTTC
J gene: TRBJ2-7
D gene: TRBD1
clone size: few
V gene: TRBV7-6
CDR3 length: 15

CDR3 protein: CASSSQPGGSYEQYF
CDR3 DNA: TGTGCCAGCAGCTCCCAACCGGGGGGCTCCTACGAGCAGTACTTC
J gene: TRBJ2-7
D gene: TRBD2
clone size: few
V gene: TRBV7-2
CDR3 length: 15

CDR3 protein: CASIPGYGADTQYF
CDR3 DNA: TGTGCCAGCATCCCTGGATATGGGGCAGATACGCAGTATTTT
J gene: TRBJ2-3
D gene: .
clone size: .
V gene: TRBV11-2
CDR3 length: 14

CDR3 protein: CASSLAGSYENYGYTF
CDR3 DNA: TGTGCCAGCAGTTTGGCAGGGTCCTATGAAAACTATGGCTACACCTTC
J gene: TRBJ1-2
D gene: .
clone size: once
V gene: TRBV12-3/TRBV12-4
CDR3 length: 16

CDR3 protein: CATGGSSPNEQFF
CDR3 DNA: TGTGCCACGGGAGGCTCAAGCCCCAATGAGCAGTTCTTC
J gene: TRBJ2-1
D gene: .
clone size: once
V gene: TRBV15
CDR3 length: 13

CDR3 protein: CASSQDLGVRQYF
CDR3 DNA: TGTGCCAGCAGCCAAGATCTCGGCGTGAGGCAGTACTTC
J gene: TRBJ2-5
D gene: .
clone size: few
V gene: TRBV14
CDR3 length: 13

CDR3 protein: CASSPWDRGSNEQFF
CDR3 DNA: TGTGCCAGCAGCCCTTGGGACAGGGGATCCAATGAGCAGTTCTTC
J gene: TRBJ2-1
D gene: TRBD1
clone size: .
V gene: TRBV7-2
CDR3 length: 15

CDR3 protein: CASSVHPADRRRRDTQYF
CDR3 DNA: TGTGCCAGCAGCGTCCATCCAGCGGACAGAAGAAGGCGAGATACGCAGTATTTT
J gene: TRBJ2-3
D gene: .
clone size: .
V gene: TRBV9
CDR3 length: 18

CDR3 protein: CASKIGPGTSGTYEQYF
CDR3 DNA: TGTGCCAGCAAGATCGGACCGGGGACTAGCGGGACCTACGAGCAGTACTTC
J gene: TRBJ2-7
D gene: TRBD2
clone size: .
V gene: TRBV6-1
CDR3 length: 17

CDR3 protein: CASSLAGQGTHEQYF
CDR3 DNA: TGTGCCAGCAGCTTAGCGGGACAGGGGACCCACGAGCAGTACTTC
J gene: TRBJ2-7
D gene: TRBD1
clone size: few
V gene: TRBV7-2
CDR3 length: 15

CDR3 protein: CASSLGGQPTHSGANVLTF
CDR3 DNA: TGTGCCAGCAGCTTAGGAGGACAGCCAACCCACTCTGGGGCCAACGTCCTGACTTTC
J gene: TRBJ2-6
D gene: .
clone size: .
V gene: TRBV7-9
CDR3 length: 19

CDR3 protein: CASRPGPGHTNTQYF
CDR3 DNA: TGTGCCAGCAGGCCGGGACCGGGGCACACAAATACGCAGTATTTT
J gene: TRBJ2-3
D gene: .
clone size: .
V gene: TRBV12-3/TRBV12-4
CDR3 length: 15

CDR3 protein: CASSFWSRLSTDTQYF
CDR3 DNA: TGTGCCAGCAGTTTTTGGAGCCGACTTAGCACAGATACGCAGTATTTT
J gene: TRBJ2-3
D gene: .
clone size: .
V gene: TRBV12-3/TRBV12-4
CDR3 length: 16

CDR3 protein: CASSGTGGPYF
CDR3 DNA: TGTGCCAGCAGTGGGACGGGCGGTCCGTACTTC
J gene: TRBJ2-7
D gene: .
clone size: .
V gene: TRBV2
CDR3 length: 11

CDR3 protein: CASSLTRAIGNEQFF
CDR3 DNA: TGTGCCAGCAGTTTAACTAGAGCAATTGGCAATGAGCAGTTCTTC
J gene: TRBJ2-1
D gene: .
clone size: .
V gene: TRBV28
CDR3 length: 15

CDR3 protein: CASSQDGTSGGYEQYF
CDR3 DNA: TGTGCCAGCAGCCAAGATGGCACTAGCGGGGGGTACGAGCAGTACTTC
J gene: TRBJ2-7
D gene: TRBD2
clone size: .
V gene: TRBV4-2
CDR3 length: 16

CDR3 protein: CSARGETDTEAFF
CDR3 DNA: TGCAGTGCCAGAGGCGAGACAGACACTGAAGCTTTCTTT
J gene: TRBJ1-1
D gene: .
clone size: once
V gene: TRBV20-1
CDR3 length: 13

CDR3 protein: CASSPRVYEQYF
CDR3 DNA: TGTGCCAGCAGTCCCCGGGTGTACGAGCAGTACTTC
J gene: TRBJ2-7
D gene: .
clone size: few
V gene: TRBV7-2
CDR3 length: 12

CDR3 protein: CAISETGTDANTGELFF
CDR3 DNA: TGTGCCATCAGTGAGACCGGGACAGATGCGAACACCGGGGAGCTGTTTTTT
J gene: TRBJ2-2
D gene: TRBD1
clone size: .
V gene: TRBV10-3
CDR3 length: 17

CDR3 protein: CASSVGTGGPGETQYF
CDR3 DNA: TGTGCCAGCAGCGTAGGAACGGGAGGGCCGGGAGAGACCCAGTACTTC
J gene: TRBJ2-5
D gene: TRBD2
clone size: .
V gene: TRBV9
CDR3 length: 16

CDR3 protein: CASSDRLAGVTDTQYF
CDR3 DNA: TGTGCCAGCAGCGACCGACTAGCGGGAGTTACAGATACGCAGTATTTT
J gene: TRBJ2-3
D gene: TRBD2
clone size: once
V gene: TRBV7-2
CDR3 length: 16

CDR3 protein: CSVGGGTQYF
CDR3 DNA: TGCAGCGTTGGAGGGGGGACCCAGTACTTC
J gene: TRBJ2-5
D gene: .
clone size: few
V gene: TRBV29-1
CDR3 length: 10

CDR3 protein: CASSYGVSNEQFF
CDR3 DNA: TGTGCCAGCAGTTACGGGGTGAGCAATGAGCAGTTCTTC
J gene: TRBJ2-1
D gene: .
clone size: many
V gene: TRBV6-2/TRBV6-3
CDR3 length: 13

CDR3 protein: CASSSLPSSYNEQFF
CDR3 DNA: TGTGCCAGCAGCTCATTACCGAGCTCCTACAATGAGCAGTTCTTC
J gene: TRBJ2-1
D gene: .
clone size: .
V gene: TRBV7-2
CDR3 length: 15

CDR3 protein: CASSQEVPRQTNQPQHF
CDR3 DNA: TGTGCCAGCAGCCAAGAGGTCCCTCGACAGACAAATCAGCCCCAGCATTTT
J gene: TRBJ1-5
D gene: .
clone size: .
V gene: TRBV14
CDR3 length: 17

CDR3 protein: CSAKLTENYGYTF
CDR3 DNA: TGCAGTGCTAAATTGACGGAAAACTATGGCTACACCTTC
J gene: TRBJ1-2
D gene: .
clone size: .
V gene: TRBV20-1
CDR3 length: 13